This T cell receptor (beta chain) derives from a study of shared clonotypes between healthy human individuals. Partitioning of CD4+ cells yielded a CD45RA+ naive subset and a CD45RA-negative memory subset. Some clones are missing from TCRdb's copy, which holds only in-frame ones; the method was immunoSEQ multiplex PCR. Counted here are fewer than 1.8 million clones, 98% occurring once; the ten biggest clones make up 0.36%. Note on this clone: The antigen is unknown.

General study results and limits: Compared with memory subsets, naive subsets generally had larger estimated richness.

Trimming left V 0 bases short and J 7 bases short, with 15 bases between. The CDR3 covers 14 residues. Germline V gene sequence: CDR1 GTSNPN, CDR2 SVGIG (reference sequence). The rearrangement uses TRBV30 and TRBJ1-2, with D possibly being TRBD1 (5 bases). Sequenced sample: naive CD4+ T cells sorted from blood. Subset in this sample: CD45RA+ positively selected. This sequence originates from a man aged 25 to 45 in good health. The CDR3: CAWSVLDSGLGYTF. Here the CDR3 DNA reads TGTGCCTGGAGTGTATTGGACTCAGGGCTTGGCTACACCTTC. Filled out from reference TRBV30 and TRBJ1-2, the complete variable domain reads SQTIHQWPATLVQPVGSPLSLECTVEGTSNPNLYWYRQAAGRGLQLLFYSVGIGQISSEVPQNLSASRPQDRQFILSSKKLLLSDSGFYLCAWSVLDSGLGYTFGSGTRLTVV.